The rows below give T cell receptor beta chains drawn from one sample of a study of CD8+CD57+ T cells in acquired aplastic anemia. TCRdb redid the calling of the reads with MiXCR, one entry per CDR3 protein. The sample records more than 150,000 distinct CDR3 sequences, 48% being singletons. What was sequenced was sorted CD4+, CD8+, or CD8+CD57+ T cells (not recorded which) from PBMCs. Receptors were obtained from a human donor with aplastic anemia. The CDR3 runs from the conserved cysteine through the conserved F or W. A D gene is named only where the DNA matches it firmly. The size field is filled for only some rows; it gives once, few, many or a size class.

clone size	V gene	J gene	D gene	CDR3 protein	CDR3 DNA
-	TRBV28	TRBJ1-1	TRBD1	CASCSGQGNTEAFF	TGTGCCAGCTGTTCTGGACAGGGGAACACTGAAGCTTTCTTT
-	TRBV7-2	TRBJ2-3	-	CASSLAGLRTDTQYF	TGTGCCAGCAGCTTAGCGGGGCTCCGCACAGATACGCAGTATTTT
-	TRBV7-9	TRBJ1-4	-	CASDLGEKLFF	TGTGCCAGCGATCTAGGCGAAAAACTGTTTTTT
many	TRBV20-1	TRBJ2-3	TRBD2	CSARSPGGRPDTQYF	TGCAGTGCTAGAAGCCCGGGGGGACGCCCAGATACGCAGTATTTT
-	TRBV6-1	TRBJ1-2	TRBD1	CASRNDRVGYGYTF	TGTGCCAGCAGGAATGACAGGGTTGGATATGGCTACACCTTC
many	TRBV2	TRBJ1-1	-	CASIGQWNTEAFF	TGTGCCAGCATAGGTCAGTGGAACACTGAAGCTTTCTTT
few	TRBV29-1	TRBJ2-7	TRBD2	CSVRLAGVSNYEQYF	TGCAGCGTTCGACTAGCGGGAGTCTCCAACTACGAGCAGTACTTC
-	TRBV2	TRBJ2-7	TRBD2	CATGTSGYEQYF	TGTGCCACCGGGACTAGCGGCTACGAGCAGTACTTC
-	TRBV19	TRBJ2-3	TRBD1	CASSQTGSPDTQYF	TGTGCCAGTAGTCAGACAGGGTCCCCAGATACGCAGTATTTT
many	TRBV7-6	TRBJ2-3	TRBD2	CASTLLAGPTDTQYF	TGTGCCAGCACCCTACTAGCGGGGCCCACAGATACGCAGTATTTT
-	TRBV19	TRBJ2-7	TRBD1	CASSVTGTGGGYEQYF	TGTGCCAGTAGTGTCACCGGGACAGGGGGAGGCTACGAGCAGTACTTC
few	TRBV7-8	TRBJ1-2	-	CASSLIGTGYTF	TGTGCCAGCAGCTTGATAGGGACTGGCTACACCTTC
-	TRBV2	TRBJ2-6	-	CASGGVSGANVLTF	TGTGCCAGCGGAGGGGTTTCTGGGGCCAACGTCCTGACTTTC
many	TRBV10-3	TRBJ1-4	-	CAISERSNEKLFF	TGTGCCATCAGTGAGCGGTCGAATGAAAAACTGTTTTTT
-	TRBV2	TRBJ2-7	-	CASSVAVPPYEQYF	TGTGCCAGCAGTGTGGCAGTTCCACCCTACGAGCAGTACTTC
many	TRBV2	TRBJ2-1	TRBD2	CASSEIGRTGNEQFF	TGTGCCAGCAGTGAAATCGGGAGGACTGGCAATGAGCAGTTCTTC
many	TRBV5-1	TRBJ2-1	TRBD2	CASSLGSGGAITLFF	TGCGCCAGCAGCTTGGGGAGCGGGGGGGCAATTACACTGTTCTTC
once	TRBV29-1	TRBJ2-7	TRBD1	CSVTIRDSRTGEQYF	TGCAGCGTGACCATACGGGACAGTCGAACGGGCGAGCAGTACTTC
once	TRBV2	TRBJ2-7	-	CASTQDGVGGEQYF	TGTGCCAGCACCCAGGACGGGGTGGGGGGCGAGCAGTACTTC
few	TRBV7-2	TRBJ1-5	-	CASSHSFDQPQHF	TGTGCCAGCAGCCACAGCTTCGATCAGCCCCAGCATTTT
many	TRBV7-2	TRBJ1-5	TRBD1	CASNPTGGFNQPQHF	TGTGCCAGCAACCCGACAGGGGGTTTCAATCAGCCCCAGCATTTT
many	TRBV11-2	TRBJ1-1	-	CASSLLQGRTEAFF	TGTGCCAGCAGCCTCCTACAGGGCCGCACTGAAGCTTTCTTT
-	TRBV10-3	TRBJ2-7	TRBD2	CAIPPGLAGGPQYF	TGTGCCATCCCACCGGGACTAGCGGGAGGGCCCCAGTACTTC
once	TRBV7-6	TRBJ2-5	-	CASSQPVQGETQYF	TGTGCCAGCAGCCAACCGGTGCAGGGTGAGACCCAGTACTTC
-	TRBV5-1	TRBJ1-1	TRBD1	CASSQGQGAPNTEAFF	TGCGCCAGCAGCCAGGGACAGGGGGCCCCGAACACTGAAGCTTTCTTT
-	TRBV12-3/TRBV12-4	TRBJ1-5	-	CASSLNRRADQPQHF	TGTGCCAGCAGTTTAAATAGGAGGGCGGATCAGCCCCAGCATTTT
many	TRBV7-9	TRBJ1-3	TRBD1	CASSQTGAGNTIYF	TGTGCCAGCAGCCAGACAGGGGCTGGAAACACCATATATTTT
-	TRBV24-1	TRBJ2-3	-	CATSDLLLNPDTQYF	TGTGCCACCAGTGATTTGTTACTTAACCCAGATACGCAGTATTTT
-	TRBV24-1	TRBJ2-3	TRBD1	CATSDPGQGTDTQYF	TGTGCCACCAGTGATCCGGGACAGGGTACAGATACGCAGTATTTC
many	TRBV10-3	TRBJ1-5	TRBD1	CAIRSDRINQPQHF	TGTGCCATCAGATCGGACAGGATCAATCAGCCCCAGCATTTT
-	TRBV30	TRBJ1-2	TRBD1	CAWRRTGGLDYGYTF	TGTGCCTGGAGGAGGACAGGGGGCCTGGACTATGGCTACACCTTC
many	TRBV7-7	TRBJ1-6	TRBD1	CASSLGTGAGNSPLHF	TGTGCTAGCAGCTTAGGGACAGGGGCCGGTAATTCACCCCTCCACTTT
-	TRBV19	TRBJ1-1	-	CASSIVGGVGPEAFF	TGTGCCAGTAGTATAGTTGGGGGGGTTGGACCTGAAGCTTTCTTT
many	TRBV5-1	TRBJ1-4	-	CASSLERNEKLFF	TGCGCCAGCAGCTTGGAAAGAAATGAAAAACTGTTTTTT
many	TRBV11-2	TRBJ2-6	-	CASSLDRALSSGANVLTF	TGTGCCAGCAGCTTAGATCGGGCGCTCTCCTCTGGGGCCAACGTCCTGACTTTC
many	TRBV9	TRBJ1-4	-	CASSVGTGRTNEKLFF	TGTGCCAGCAGCGTAGGAACAGGCAGGACAAATGAAAAACTGTTTTTT
many	TRBV5-1	TRBJ2-1	-	CASSAGTLLVEQFF	TGCGCCAGCAGCGCGGGGACTTTGCTAGTTGAGCAGTTCTTC
many	TRBV4-3	TRBJ1-3	-	CASSQDVNAGNTIYF	TGCGCCAGCAGCCAAGATGTGAACGCTGGAAACACCATATATTTT
many	TRBV20-1	TRBJ1-5	-	CSAQDTFDQPQHF	TGCAGTGCTCAAGACACGTTCGATCAGCCCCAGCATTTT
many	TRBV6-1	TRBJ1-5	-	CASSSLGQNQPQHF	TGTGCCAGCAGCTCCTTAGGACAGAATCAGCCCCAGCATTTT
many	TRBV5-1	TRBJ2-3	TRBD2	CASSLGGRAETDTQYF	TGCGCCAGCAGCTTGGGTGGGAGGGCCGAAACAGATACGCAGTATTTT
many	TRBV7-6	TRBJ2-5	-	CASSLSPGGQTQYF	TGTGCCAGCAGCTTATCCCCCGGGGGGCAGACCCAGTACTTC
many	TRBV6-2/TRBV6-3	TRBJ1-2	-	CASSYSTGGGYTF	TGTGCCAGCAGTTACTCGACAGGAGGCGGCTACACCTTC
many	TRBV9	TRBJ2-2	-	CASSKNTGELFF	TGTGCCAGCAGCAAAAACACCGGGGAGCTGTTTTTT
-	TRBV29-1	TRBJ2-7	TRBD1	CSVRDSHYEQYF	TGCAGCGTACGGGACAGCCACTACGAGCAGTACTTC
-	TRBV11-3	TRBJ1-2	-	CASSLDPIDGYTF	TGTGCCAGCAGCTTAGACCCCATCGATGGCTACACCTTC
-	TRBV25-1	TRBJ1-2	-	CTSRMAYGYTF	TGTACCAGCAGGATGGCCTACGGCTACACCTTC
few	TRBV28	TRBJ1-2	-	CASSYGGANYGYTF	TGTGCCAGCAGTTACGGGGGCGCGAACTATGGCTACACCTTC
-	TRBV7-9	TRBJ2-5	-	CASREWDLGETQYF	TGTGCCAGCAGGGAATGGGATTTGGGAGAGACCCAGTACTTC
-	TRBV15	TRBJ2-1	-	CATSSWGRGNEQFF	TGTGCCACCAGCAGTTGGGGAAGGGGCAATGAGCAGTTCTTC
many	TRBV12-3/TRBV12-4	TRBJ1-4	-	CASILGGTPTNEKLFF	TGTGCCAGCATCCTGGGGGGAACGCCAACTAATGAAAAACTGTTTTTT
few	TRBV2	TRBJ1-3	-	CASSAVLSGNTIYF	TGTGCCAGCAGTGCAGTCCTCTCTGGAAACACCATATATTTT
many	TRBV12-3/TRBV12-4	TRBJ2-5	-	CASSFGAATYQETQYF	TGTGCCAGCAGTTTCGGAGCGGCAACTTACCAAGAGACCCAGTACTTC
many	TRBV20-1	TRBJ2-4	TRBD1	CSARDLAGGGKNIQYF	TGCAGTGCTAGAGATCTGGCAGGGGGTGGCAAAAACATTCAGTACTTC
-	TRBV3-1	TRBJ2-5	-	CASSQGWFQETQYF	TGTGCCAGCAGCCAGGGCTGGTTCCAAGAGACCCAGTACTTC
-	TRBV20-1	TRBJ2-7	-	CGARVEHEQYF	TGCGGTGCTAGGGTAGAGCACGAGCAGTACTTC
-	TRBV6-2/TRBV6-3	TRBJ1-6	TRBD1	CASSYSRRGTGIPPPNSPLHF	TGTGCCAGCAGTTACTCGAGGCGGGGGACAGGGATACCGCCACCGAATTCACCCCTCCACTTT
-	TRBV15	TRBJ1-6	-	CATSTGRLGSPLHF	TGTGCCACCAGCACCGGCCGATTAGGTTCACCCCTCCACTTT
many	TRBV20-1	TRBJ1-1	-	CSAPLNLNTEAFF	TGCAGTGCCCCCCTCAACCTTAACACTGAAGCTTTCTTT